A single sample gave rise to the 24 T cell receptor beta chains below, sequenced in a study of control samples from healthy donors and cancer patients. Generated by immunoSEQ multiplex PCR, the TCRdb table keeps only in-frame clones and is missing some. The sample carries about 94,000 clones, 90% recorded once. Sequencing was done on a sample of blood. The receptors were gathered from a woman in her late teens or twenties in good health.

This clone was counted a single time. The rearrangement links TRBV6-1 to TRBJ2-1; D is unresolved. The ends were cut back, 0 bases at V and 10 bases at J, with 7 bases in the middle. Germline CDR1 and CDR2: MNHNS and SASEGT. This CDR3 comprises 12 residues. CDR3 DNA sequence: TGTGCCAGCAGTGAAGCGCTCTCCGAGCAGTTCTTC. Amino acid sequence: CASSEALSEQFF.

The chain employs TRBV7-9 and TRBJ2-3; TRBD2 might be the D (6 bases). V lost 3 bases, J lost 3 bases, and 13 bases lay in between. The CDR3 runs 15 residues. The germline CDR1 and CDR2 sequences are SEHNR and FQNEAQ (reference sequence). The CDR3 here is CASSLVTAGTDTQYF. CDR3 DNA: TGTGCCAGCAGCTTGGTCACAGCGGGTACAGATACGCAGTATTTT.

The chain combines TRBV7-9 with TRBJ2-3; TRBD2 aligns across 8 bases. The germline gives CDR1 SEHNR, CDR2 FQNEAQ (reference sequence). The CDR3 contains 16 residues. The trim removed 3 bases at V and 2 bases at J, leaving 7 bases unmatched. CDR3 region: CASSFSGGGTTDTQYF. In nucleotides, the CDR3 is TGTGCCAGCAGCTTTAGTGGCGGGGGGACCACAGATACGCAGTATTTT.

Note on this clone: The junction shows a germline mismatch at one end, possibly a read error. This chain uses TRBV27 with TRBJ1-5, with a weak D call TRBD1 (6 bases). The CDR3 has 15 amino acids. Germline CDR1 MNHEY, CDR2 SMNVEV (reference sequence). CDR3 bases: TGTGCCAGCAGTGGGGGACTGGGGGGCAAACAGCCCCAGCATTTT. It codes for CASSGGLGGKQPQHF.

V is TRBV24-1 and J is TRBJ1-1; no clear D gene. V was shortened by 2 bases and J by 1 base, with 13 bases between the two germline ends. The CDR3 has 16 amino acids. The germline CDR1 and CDR2 sequences are KGHDR and SFDVKD. The DNA for the CDR3 is TGTGCCACCAGTGATTCGGGCAGCGGGAGGAACACTGAAGCTTTCTTT. Protein sequence: CATSDSGSGRNTEAFF.

This clone was detected once. The rearrangement joins TRBV9 to TRBJ1-3; 9 bases agree with TRBD1. The CDR3 length is 14 residues. J gave up 5 bases and V 5 bases, and 5 bases lay outside the gene matches. CDR1 and CDR2 (germline): SGDLS, YYNGEE. The CDR3 reads CASSWTGERNTIYF. DNA for the CDR3: TGTGCCAGCAGTTGGACAGGGGAACGAAACACCATATATTTT.

The chain is built from TRBV7-9 and TRBJ2-7, with 8 bases that match TRBD2. Looked up from germline, CDR1 is SEHNR and CDR2 is FQNEAQ (reference sequence). V was clipped by 7 bases and J by 4 bases; unmatched bases: 21. This CDR3 is 18 amino acids long. The CDR3: CASIPPTIAGPSAYEQYF. The CDR3 DNA follows: TGTGCCAGCATCCCTCCGACTATAGCGGGACCGTCGGCGTACGAGCAGTACTTC.

The chain has TRBV27 and TRBJ2-3; D may correspond to TRBD1 or TRBD2 (5 bases each). Germline V gives CDR1 MNHEY, CDR2 SMNVEV (reference sequence). The CDR3 length is 14 residues. V lost 0 bases to trimming and J lost 6 bases, with 10 bases between them. CDR3: CASSLSGAVDTQYF. In nucleotides, the CDR3 is TGTGCCAGCAGTTTATCCGGGGCGGTTGATACGCAGTATTTT.

The rearrangement joins TRBV6-1 to TRBJ1-5; maybe TRBD1 (5 bases). V gave up 0 bases and J gave up 6 bases, with 15 bases separating them. This CDR3 spans 16 amino acids. Germline V gives CDR1 MNHNS, CDR2 SASEGT. The CDR3 DNA follows: TGTGCCAGCAGTGAAGCGCTCTCTGGGGGGAGTCAGCCCCAGCATTTT. Residues: CASSEALSGGSQPQHF.

The chain recombines TRBV3-1 (or the pseudogene TRBV3-2) with TRBJ2-3, with 9 bases that match TRBD2. The CDR3 is 16 amino acids. Looked up from germline, CDR1 is LGHDT and CDR2 is YNNKEL (reference sequence). V was clipped by 4 bases and J by 4 bases; unmatched bases: 9. CDR3 sequence: CASSRRGGAGADTQYF. CDR3 bases: TGTGCCAGCAGCCGCCGCGGGGGGGCCGGGGCAGATACGCAGTATTTT.

The rearrangement uses TRBV19 and TRBJ1-1; 9 nucleotides line up with TRBD1. Trimming cost V 4 bases and J 2 bases; bases outside gene matches: 5. CDR1 and CDR2 (germline): LNHDA, SQIVND (reference sequence). The CDR3 is made up of 15 amino acids. The CDR3 loop reads CASSTDRGHNTEAFF. The DNA for the CDR3 is TGTGCCAGTAGTACGGACAGGGGACACAACACTGAAGCTTTCTTT.

The chain employs TRBV5-6 and TRBJ1-2; D possibly corresponds to TRBD1 (5 bases). Per germline, CDR1 SGHDT and CDR2 YYEEEE. The CDR3 consists of 14 residues. Trimming pared 0 bases from V and 11 bases from J, leaving 17 bases between. CDR3 bases: TGTGCCAGCAGCTTGGGGGACTTGAGAGAAGGGTACACCTTC. It yields the protein CASSLGDLREGYTF.

This clone appeared a single time. The gene calls are TRBV9 and TRBJ2-1, with D perhaps matching TRBD2 (5 bases). V was clipped by 0 bases and J by 4 bases, with 8 bases between them. Germline CDR1 and CDR2: SGDLS and YYNGEE. The CDR3 spans 14 residues. CDR3 sequence: CASSVEAVYNEQFF. CDR3 bases: TGTGCCAGCAGCGTAGAAGCGGTATACAATGAGCAGTTCTTC.

The V gene is TRBV7-9, the J gene TRBJ1-2; a possible D gene is TRBD1 (5 bases). Germline V gene data show CDR1 as SEHNR and CDR2 as FQNEAQ (reference sequence). This CDR3 has 17 residues. V was clipped by 5 bases and J by 2 bases, with 21 bases between them. CDR3 region: CASSLKRLGQGNYGYTF. CDR3 sequence (DNA): TGTGCCAGCAGCCTGAAGAGGTTGGGGCAGGGAAACTATGGCTACACCTTC. Using reference TRBV7-9 and TRBJ1-2 for the parts outside the CDR3, the full variable domain is DTGVSQNPRHKITKRGQNVTFRCDPISEHNRLYWYRQTLGQGPEFLTYFQNEAQLEKSRLLSDRFSAERPKGSFSTLEIQRTEQGDSAMYLCASSLKRLGQGNYGYTFGSGTRLTVV.

The genes are TRBV5-1 and TRBJ2-1; 11 bases agree with TRBD2. This CDR3 has 14 amino acids. V was clipped by 7 bases and J by 7 bases; unmatched bases: 7. Germline-derived CDR1 and CDR2 are SGHRS and YFSETQ. The CDR3 DNA is TGCGCCAGCGGCGAGGGACTAGCGGATAATGAGCAGTTCTTC. Protein sequence: CASGEGLADNEQFF.

The V call is TRBV3-1 (or the pseudogene TRBV3-2), the J call TRBJ1-1, with a weak D call TRBD1 (5 bases). Germline V gene data show CDR1 as LGHDT and CDR2 as YNNKEL (reference sequence). The CDR3 spans 14 residues. The germline V and J ends were trimmed by 11 bases and 4 bases, with 20 bases remaining between them. Here the CDR3 DNA reads TGTGCCTCGGAAAACCGGGGGGTGGGCACTGAAGCTTTCTTT. Residues: CASENRGVGTEAFF.

The genes are TRBV27 and TRBJ2-7, with D uncertain. Germline CDR1 is MNHEY and CDR2 is SMNVEV (reference sequence). V was pared by 2 bases and J by 4 bases, with 9 bases between. The CDR3 has 13 amino acids. The CDR3 nucleotides read TGTGCCAGCAGTTTAAACAGACATTACGAGCAGTACTTC. Translating it yields CASSLNRHYEQYF.

The chain uses TRBV11-2 and TRBJ2-4; 10 nucleotides agree with TRBD2. The CDR3 length is 16 residues. Per the germline V gene, CDR1 is SGHAT and CDR2 is FQNNGV. V lost 4 bases to trimming and J lost 15 bases; unmatched junction nucleotides: 18. The CDR3 region has the DNA TGTGCCAGCAGCTCCACCCCCGGGACTAGCGCAACCCCACGGTACTTC. The encoded protein is CASSSTPGTSATPRYF.

The V and J genes are TRBV3-1 (or the pseudogene TRBV3-2) and TRBJ1-2; the D is unclear. Germline V gene lookup returns CDR1 LGHDT and CDR2 YNNKEL (reference sequence). Trimming took 4 bases from V and 5 from J, leaving 5 bases between them. The CDR3 is 11 residues long. For the CDR3, the DNA is TGTGCCAGCAGCCTAGGTTATGGCTACACCTTC. Protein sequence: CASSLGYGYTF.

The V gene is TRBV2, the J gene TRBJ2-7; D gene ambiguous. This CDR3 has 14 amino acids. Trimming left V 4 bases short and J 3 bases short, with 13 bases between. Germline CDR1 and CDR2: SNHLY and FYNNEI. The CDR3 region has the DNA TGTGCCAGCAGTGTTACCGGGTGGGTCTACGAGCAGTACTTC. Encoded protein: CASSVTGWVYEQYF.

The CDR3 spells CASSSRDRGVDEKLFF. The CDR3 bases are TGTGCCAGCAGTTCCCGGGACAGGGGGGTCGATGAAAAACTGTTTTTT. V is TRBV28 and J is TRBJ1-4; 11 bases map to TRBD1. The CDR3 totals 16 residues. The germline gives CDR1 MDHEN, CDR2 SYDVKM. V dropped 4 bases and J dropped 6; count of bases not matched to a gene: 7.

This chain links TRBV7-8 with TRBJ2-3; D not resolved. The CDR3 contains 12 residues. Looked up from germline, CDR1 is SGHVS and CDR2 is FQNEAQ. V lost 5 bases, J lost 7 bases, and 10 bases lay in between. CDR3 nucleotide sequence: TGTGCCAGCAGCAGGGCCGCGTATACGCAGTATTTT. Its protein product is CASSRAAYTQYF.

This rearrangement joins TRBV2 to TRBJ1-4, with D hard to call. In germline, CDR1 is SNHLY, CDR2 FYNNEI. Trimming pared 4 bases from V and 7 bases from J, leaving 10 bases between. The CDR3 runs to 13 residues. This chain's CDR3 is CASSAAVGEKLFF. CDR3 coding DNA: TGTGCCAGCAGTGCAGCGGTCGGTGAAAAACTGTTTTTT.

V gene TRBV12-3 or TRBV12-4 combines with J gene TRBJ2-7; tentative D call: TRBD1 (6 bases). This CDR3 is 12 amino acids long. Deletions cut 7 bases from V and 4 bases from J, with 11 bases between. The CDR3 region is CASTTGYYEQYF. CDR3 DNA: TGTGCCAGCACAACAGGGTATTACGAGCAGTACTTC.